The text below deals with one T cell receptor (beta chain). The data were taken from a study of blood T cell repertoires in COVID-19. Study summary: There were acute and convalescent COVID-19 samples, and they came from the United States, Italy and Spain. PBMCs, B-cell-depleted T cells, or T cells were the source of the cDNA or gDNA that made up the material.

Sequencing used immunoSEQ multiplex PCR; TCRdb keeps in-frame clones, though not all of them. The repertoire holds 150,000 to 200,000 clones, with approximately 88% as singletons. The study recruited people aged about 18 to 89 years across about two dozen US areas. The recovered donors of Cohort 3 showed two negative PCRs, clearance, or symptom resolution. Sequences were obtained from PBMCs or T cells enriched from blood (not recorded which). This receptor was obtained from a woman aged 60-75 years who had recovered from COVID-19.

DNA for the CDR3: TGTGCCAGTAGTATGTCCCCGAGGGCAGGAAATCAGCCCCAGCATTTT. This sequence encodes CASSMSPRAGNQPQHF. V gene TRBV19 combines with J gene TRBJ1-5; D uncertain. Germline-derived CDR1 and CDR2 are LNHDA and SQIVND (reference sequence). This CDR3 has 16 amino acids. V was trimmed by 3 bases and J by 4 bases, leaving 16 bases between them.